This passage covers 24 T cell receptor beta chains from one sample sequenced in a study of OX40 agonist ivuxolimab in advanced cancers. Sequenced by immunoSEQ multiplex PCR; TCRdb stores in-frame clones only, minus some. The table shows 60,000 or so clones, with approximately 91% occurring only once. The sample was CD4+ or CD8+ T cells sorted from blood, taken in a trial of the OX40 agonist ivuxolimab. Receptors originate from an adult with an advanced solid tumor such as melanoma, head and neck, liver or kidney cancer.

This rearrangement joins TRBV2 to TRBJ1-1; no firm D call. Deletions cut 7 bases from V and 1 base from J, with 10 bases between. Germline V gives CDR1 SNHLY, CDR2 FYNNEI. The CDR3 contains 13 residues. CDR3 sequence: CASTLRSNTEAFF. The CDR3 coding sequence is TGTGCCAGCACCCTTAGGTCGAACACTGAAGCTTTCTTT. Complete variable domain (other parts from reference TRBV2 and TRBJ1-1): EPEVTQTPSHQVTQMGQEVILRCVPISNHLYFYWYRQILGQKVEFLVSFYNNEISEKSEIFDDQFSVERPDGSNFTLKIRSTKLEDSAMYFCASTLRSNTEAFFGQGTRLTVV.

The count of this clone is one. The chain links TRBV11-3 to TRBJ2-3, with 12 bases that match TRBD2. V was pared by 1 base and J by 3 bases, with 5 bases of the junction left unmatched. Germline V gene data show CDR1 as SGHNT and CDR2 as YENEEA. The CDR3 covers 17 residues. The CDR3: CASSLGLAGEGTDTQYF. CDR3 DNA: TGTGCCAGCAGCTTAGGACTAGCGGGAGAGGGAACAGATACGCAGTATTTT.

The chain's CDR3 is CASSSDRLSSYEQYF. The CDR3 DNA follows: TGTGCCAGCAGCTCCGACAGGCTGAGCTCCTACGAGCAGTACTTC. The chain joins TRBV7-2 to TRBJ2-7; a weak D match, TRBD1 (6 bases). Trimming stripped 4 bases from V and 0 bases from J, with 13 bases between. Per germline, CDR1 SGHTA and CDR2 FQGNSA. The CDR3 runs 15 residues. Full variable domain (missing parts from reference TRBV7-2 and TRBJ2-7): GAGVSQSPSNKVTEKGKDVELRCDPISGHTALYWYRQSLGQGLEFLIYFQGNSAPDKSGLPSDRFSAERTGGSVSTLTIQRTQQEDSAVYLCASSSDRLSSYEQYFGPGTRLTVT.

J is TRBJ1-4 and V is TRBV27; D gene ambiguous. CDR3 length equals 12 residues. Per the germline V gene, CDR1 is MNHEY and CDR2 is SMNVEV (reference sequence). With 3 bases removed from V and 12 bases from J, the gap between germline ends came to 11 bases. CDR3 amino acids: CASSLNNGQLFF. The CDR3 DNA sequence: TGTGCCAGCAGTTTGAACAATGGCCAACTGTTTTTT.

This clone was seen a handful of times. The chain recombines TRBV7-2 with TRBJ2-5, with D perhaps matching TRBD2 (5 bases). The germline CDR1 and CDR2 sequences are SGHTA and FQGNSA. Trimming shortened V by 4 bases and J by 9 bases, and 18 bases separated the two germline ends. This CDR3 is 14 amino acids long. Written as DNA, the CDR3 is TGTGCCAGCAGCTCCACCTTCGTAGAGCGGTCCCAGTACTTC. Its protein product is CASSSTFVERSQYF.

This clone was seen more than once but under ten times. The CDR3 here is CASSPRTGANEQYF. CDR3 nucleotides: TGTGCCAGCAGCCCTCGGACAGGGGCCAACGAGCAGTACTTC. This chain connects TRBV28 to TRBJ2-7; the match to TRBD1 covers 9 bases. The length of the CDR3 is 14 residues. Germline values: CDR1 MDHEN, CDR2 SYDVKM. With 6 bases clipped from V and 5 bases from J, the junction kept 8 bases outside the gene matches.

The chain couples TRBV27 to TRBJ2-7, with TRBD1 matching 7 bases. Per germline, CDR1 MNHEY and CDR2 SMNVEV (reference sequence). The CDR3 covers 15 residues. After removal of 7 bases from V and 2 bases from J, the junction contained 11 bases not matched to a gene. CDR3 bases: TGTGCCAGCACCATTAGGAGACAGGGAACCTACGAGCAGTACTTC. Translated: CASTIRRQGTYEQYF.

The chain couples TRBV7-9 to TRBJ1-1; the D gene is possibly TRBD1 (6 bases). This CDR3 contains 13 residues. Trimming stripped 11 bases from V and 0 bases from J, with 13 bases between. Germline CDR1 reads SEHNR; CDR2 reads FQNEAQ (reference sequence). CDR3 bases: TGTGCCGGAGGACAGCTCATGAACACTGAAGCTTTCTTT. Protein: CAGGQLMNTEAFF.

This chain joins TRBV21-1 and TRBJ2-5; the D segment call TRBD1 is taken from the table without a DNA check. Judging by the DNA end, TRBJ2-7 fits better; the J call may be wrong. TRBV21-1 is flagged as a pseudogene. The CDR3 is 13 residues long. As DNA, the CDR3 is TGTGCCAACGGAACCGGGACAGGGGTCGAGCAGTACTTC. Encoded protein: CANGTGTGVEQYF.

The DNA of the CDR3 is TGTGCCAGCAGTGAATCGTTGCTTCAGACAGATACGCAGTATTTT. It codes for CASSESLLQTDTQYF. This chain joins TRBV25-1 and TRBJ2-3; no clear D. V was trimmed by 1 base and J by 3 bases, leaving 11 bases between them. The CDR3 has 15 residues. Germline V gene data show CDR1 as MGHDK and CDR2 as SYGVNS.

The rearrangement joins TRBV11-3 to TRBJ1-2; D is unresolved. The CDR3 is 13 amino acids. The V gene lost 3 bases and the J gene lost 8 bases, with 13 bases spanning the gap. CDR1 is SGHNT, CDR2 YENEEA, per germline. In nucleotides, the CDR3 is TGTGCCAGCAGCTTGGCCTCCCTGGGGGGCTACACCTTC. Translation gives CASSLASLGGYTF.

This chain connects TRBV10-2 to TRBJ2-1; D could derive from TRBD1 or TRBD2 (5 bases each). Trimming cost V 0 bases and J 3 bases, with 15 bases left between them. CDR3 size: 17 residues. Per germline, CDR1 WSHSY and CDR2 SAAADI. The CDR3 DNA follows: TGCGCCAGCAGTGAGTCGATACAGGAGACTAACTACAATGAGCAGTTCTTC. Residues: CASSESIQETNYNEQFF.

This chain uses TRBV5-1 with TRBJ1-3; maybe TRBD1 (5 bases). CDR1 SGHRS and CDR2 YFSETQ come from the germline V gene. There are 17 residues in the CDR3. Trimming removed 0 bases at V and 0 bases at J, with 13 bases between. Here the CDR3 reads CASSLGGGRISGNTIYF. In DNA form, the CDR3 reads TGCGCCAGCAGCTTGGGCGGGGGTAGAATCTCTGGAAACACCATATATTTT.

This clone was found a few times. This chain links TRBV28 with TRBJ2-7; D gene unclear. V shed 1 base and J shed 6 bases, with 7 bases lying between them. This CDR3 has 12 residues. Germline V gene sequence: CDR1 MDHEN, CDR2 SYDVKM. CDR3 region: CASSLSGVEQYF. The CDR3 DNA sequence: TGTGCCAGCAGTTTATCTGGGGTCGAGCAGTACTTC.

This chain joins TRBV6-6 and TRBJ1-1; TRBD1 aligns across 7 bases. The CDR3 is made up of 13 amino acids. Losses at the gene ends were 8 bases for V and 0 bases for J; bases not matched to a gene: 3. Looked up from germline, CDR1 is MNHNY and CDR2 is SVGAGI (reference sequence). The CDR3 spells CASSTGLNTEAFF. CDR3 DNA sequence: TGTGCCAGCTCGACAGGGCTGAACACTGAAGCTTTCTTT.

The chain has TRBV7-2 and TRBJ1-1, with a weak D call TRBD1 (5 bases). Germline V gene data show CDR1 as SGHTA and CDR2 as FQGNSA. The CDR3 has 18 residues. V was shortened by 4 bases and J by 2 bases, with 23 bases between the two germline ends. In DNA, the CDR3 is TGTGCCAGCAGCTCCTTGAGGGGAGTGCGTAGTATCAACACTGAAGCTTTCTTT. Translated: CASSSLRGVRSINTEAFF.

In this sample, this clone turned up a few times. This chain's CDR3 is CASSGREGDQPQHF. CDR3 nucleotides: TGTGCCAGCAGCGGACGAGAGGGGGATCAGCCCCAGCATTTT. This sequence joins TRBV6-6 and TRBJ1-5; D might be TRBD1 (6 bases). CDR3 size: 14 residues. V lost 6 bases and J lost 5, with 14 bases in between. The germline V gene encodes CDR1 MNHNY and CDR2 SVGAGI (reference sequence).

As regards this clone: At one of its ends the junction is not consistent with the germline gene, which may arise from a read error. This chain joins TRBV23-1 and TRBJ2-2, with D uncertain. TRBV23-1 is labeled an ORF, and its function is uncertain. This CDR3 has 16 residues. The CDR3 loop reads CASSHGRIMNPGELFF. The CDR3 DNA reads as TGCGCCAGCAGTCATGGGCGGATCATGAACCCCGGGGAGCTGTTTTTT.

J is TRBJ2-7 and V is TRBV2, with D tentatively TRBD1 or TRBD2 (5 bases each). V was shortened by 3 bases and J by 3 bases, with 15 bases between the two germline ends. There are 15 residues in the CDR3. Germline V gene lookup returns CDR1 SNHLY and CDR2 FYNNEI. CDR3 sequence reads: CASSDLGASHYEQYF. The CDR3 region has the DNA TGTGCCAGCAGTGATCTCGGGGCCAGTCACTACGAGCAGTACTTC.

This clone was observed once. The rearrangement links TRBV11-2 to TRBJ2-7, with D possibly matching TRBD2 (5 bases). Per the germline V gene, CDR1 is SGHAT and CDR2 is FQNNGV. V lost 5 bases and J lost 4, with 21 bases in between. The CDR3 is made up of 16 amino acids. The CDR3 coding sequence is TGTGCCAGCAGCCCTATAGCGTGGGTCACGAAATACGAGCAGTACTTC. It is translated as CASSPIAWVTKYEQYF.

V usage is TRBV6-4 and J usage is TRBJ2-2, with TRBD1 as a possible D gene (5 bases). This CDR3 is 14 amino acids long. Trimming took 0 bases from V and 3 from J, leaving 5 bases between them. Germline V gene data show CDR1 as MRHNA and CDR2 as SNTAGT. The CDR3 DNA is TGTGCCAGCAGTGACTCAGGGGACACCGGGGAGCTGTTTTTT. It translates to CASSDSGDTGELFF.

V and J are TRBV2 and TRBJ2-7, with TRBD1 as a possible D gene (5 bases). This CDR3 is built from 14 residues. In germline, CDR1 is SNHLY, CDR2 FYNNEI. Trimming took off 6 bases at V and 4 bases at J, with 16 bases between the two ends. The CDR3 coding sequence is TGTGCCAGCAGGGTTGACACAGGAACTTACGAGCAGTACTTC. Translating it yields CASRVDTGTYEQYF.

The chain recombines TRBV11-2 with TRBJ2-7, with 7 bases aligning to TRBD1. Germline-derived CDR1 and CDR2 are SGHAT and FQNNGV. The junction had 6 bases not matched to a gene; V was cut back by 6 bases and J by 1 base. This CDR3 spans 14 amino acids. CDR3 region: CASRLDRQSYEQYF. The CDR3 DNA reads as TGTGCCAGCAGACTGGACAGGCAATCCTACGAGCAGTACTTC. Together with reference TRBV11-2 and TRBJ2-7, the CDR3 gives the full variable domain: EAGVAQSPRYKIIEKRQSVAFWCNPISGHATLYWYQQILGQGPKLLIQFQNNGVVDDSQLPKDRFSAERLKGVDSTLKIQPAKLEDSAVYLCASRLDRQSYEQYFGPGTRLTVT.

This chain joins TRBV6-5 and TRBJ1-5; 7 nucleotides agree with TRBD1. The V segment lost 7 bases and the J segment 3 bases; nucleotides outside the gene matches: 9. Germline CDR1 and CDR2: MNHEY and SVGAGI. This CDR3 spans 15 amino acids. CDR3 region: CASTPGTGANQPQHF. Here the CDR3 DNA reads TGTGCCAGCACCCCCGGTACAGGGGCCAATCAGCCCCAGCATTTT.